This T cell receptor beta chain was recorded in a study of T cells in Graves' hyperthyroidism and ophthalmopathy. The table lists this clonotype with many counts. The antigen is undetermined. The length of the CDR3 is 16 residues. V shed 6 bases, J shed 1 base, and the junction held 10 bases outside the gene matches. For the diagnoses, clinical symptoms, serum thyroxine and TRAb, thyroid ultrasound and orbital computed tomography were used. The authors obtained PBMCs from 7.5 to 10 ml of fresh peripheral blood. TCR beta CDR3 sequences were amplified from RNA transcripts. First-round RT-PCR of the TCR CDR3 relied on the HTBI primer set. MiXCR, applied by TCRdb to the multiplex PCR reads, yields one record per CDR3 protein. The sample shows approximately 530,000 distinct CDR3 sequences, just under 20% of them seen only once. Points from the study as a whole: Blood also showed most of the thyroid clonotypes that were expanded above 0.001. Progression to ophthalmopathy was predicted a median of 6.5 months early.

Sequenced sample: blood. The source is a middle-aged man with Graves' ophthalmopathy. The chain carries TRBV12-3 or TRBV12-4 and TRBJ2-7; 9 bases agree with TRBD1. The CDR3 bases are TGTGCCAGCAGACCAGACAGGGGGGGACCTTCCTACGAGCAGTACTTC. Translation: CASRPDRGGPSYEQYF.